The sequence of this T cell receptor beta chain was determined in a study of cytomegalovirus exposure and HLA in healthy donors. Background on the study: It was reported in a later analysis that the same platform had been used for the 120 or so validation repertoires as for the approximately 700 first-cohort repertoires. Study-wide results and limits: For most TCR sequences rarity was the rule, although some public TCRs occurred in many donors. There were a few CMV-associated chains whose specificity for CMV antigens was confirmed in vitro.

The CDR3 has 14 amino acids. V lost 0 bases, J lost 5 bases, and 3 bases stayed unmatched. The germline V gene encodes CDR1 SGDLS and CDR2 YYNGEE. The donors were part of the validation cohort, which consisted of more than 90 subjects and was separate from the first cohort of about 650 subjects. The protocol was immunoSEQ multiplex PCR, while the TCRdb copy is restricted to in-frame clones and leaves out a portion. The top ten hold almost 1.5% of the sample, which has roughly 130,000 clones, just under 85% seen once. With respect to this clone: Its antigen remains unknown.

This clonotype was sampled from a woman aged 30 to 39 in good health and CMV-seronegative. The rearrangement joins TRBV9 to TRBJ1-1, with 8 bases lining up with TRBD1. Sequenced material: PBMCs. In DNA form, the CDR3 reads TGTGCCAGCAGCGTAGCAACAGGGGGGACTGAAGCTTTCTTT. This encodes CASSVATGGTEAFF.